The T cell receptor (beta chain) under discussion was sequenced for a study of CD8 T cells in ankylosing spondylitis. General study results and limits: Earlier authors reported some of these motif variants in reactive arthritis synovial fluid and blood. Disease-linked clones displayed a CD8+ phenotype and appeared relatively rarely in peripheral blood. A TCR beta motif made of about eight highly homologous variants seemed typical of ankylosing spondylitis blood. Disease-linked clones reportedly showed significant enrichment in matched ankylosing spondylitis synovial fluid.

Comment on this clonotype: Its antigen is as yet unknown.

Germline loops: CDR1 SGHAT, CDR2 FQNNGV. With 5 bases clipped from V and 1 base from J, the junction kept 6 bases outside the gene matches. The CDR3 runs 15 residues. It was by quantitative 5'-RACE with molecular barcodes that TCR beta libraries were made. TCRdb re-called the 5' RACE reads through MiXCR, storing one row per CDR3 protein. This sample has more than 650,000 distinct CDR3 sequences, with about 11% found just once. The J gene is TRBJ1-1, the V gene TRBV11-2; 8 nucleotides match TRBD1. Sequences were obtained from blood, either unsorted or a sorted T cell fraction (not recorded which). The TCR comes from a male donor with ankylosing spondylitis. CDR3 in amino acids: CASSDTTGGNTEAFF. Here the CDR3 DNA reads TGTGCCAGCAGCGACACAACAGGGGGGAACACTGAAGCTTTCTTT.